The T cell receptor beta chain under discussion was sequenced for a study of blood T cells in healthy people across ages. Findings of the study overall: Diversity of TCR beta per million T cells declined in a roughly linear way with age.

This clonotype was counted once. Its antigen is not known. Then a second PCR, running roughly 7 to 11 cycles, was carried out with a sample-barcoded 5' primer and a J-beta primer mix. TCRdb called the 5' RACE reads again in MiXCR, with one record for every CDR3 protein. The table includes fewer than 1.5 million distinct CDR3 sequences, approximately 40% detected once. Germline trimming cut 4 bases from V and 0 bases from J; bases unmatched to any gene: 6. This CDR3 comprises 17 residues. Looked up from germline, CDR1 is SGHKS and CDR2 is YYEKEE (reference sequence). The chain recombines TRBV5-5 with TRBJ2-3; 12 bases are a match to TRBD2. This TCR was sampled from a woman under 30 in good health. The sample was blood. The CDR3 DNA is TGTGCCAGCAGCGGGACTAGCGGGCTGGGAAGCACAGATACGCAGTATTTT. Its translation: CASSGTSGLGSTDTQYF.